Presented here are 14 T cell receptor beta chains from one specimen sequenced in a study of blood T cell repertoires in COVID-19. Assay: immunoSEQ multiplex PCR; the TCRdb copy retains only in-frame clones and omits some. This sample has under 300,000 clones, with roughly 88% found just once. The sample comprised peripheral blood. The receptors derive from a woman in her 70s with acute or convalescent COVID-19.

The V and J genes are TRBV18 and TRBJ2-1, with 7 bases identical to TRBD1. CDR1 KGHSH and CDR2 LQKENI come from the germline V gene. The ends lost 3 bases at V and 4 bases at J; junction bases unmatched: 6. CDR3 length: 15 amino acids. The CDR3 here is CASSPPGQTYNEQFF. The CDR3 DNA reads TGTGCCAGCTCACCCCCGGGACAGACATACAATGAGCAGTTCTTC.

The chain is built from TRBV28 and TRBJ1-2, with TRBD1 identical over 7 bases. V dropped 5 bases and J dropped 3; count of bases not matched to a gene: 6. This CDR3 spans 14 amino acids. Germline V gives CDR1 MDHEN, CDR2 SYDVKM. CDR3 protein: CASSPGDSHYGYTF. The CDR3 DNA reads TGTGCCAGCAGTCCCGGGGACAGCCACTATGGCTACACCTTC.

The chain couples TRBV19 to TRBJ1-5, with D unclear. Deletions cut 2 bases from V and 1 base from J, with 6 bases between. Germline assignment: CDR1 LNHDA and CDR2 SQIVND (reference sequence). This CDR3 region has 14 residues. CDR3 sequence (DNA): TGTGCCAGTAGTATAATTCAGAGCAATCAGCCCCAGCATTTT. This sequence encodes CASSIIQSNQPQHF.

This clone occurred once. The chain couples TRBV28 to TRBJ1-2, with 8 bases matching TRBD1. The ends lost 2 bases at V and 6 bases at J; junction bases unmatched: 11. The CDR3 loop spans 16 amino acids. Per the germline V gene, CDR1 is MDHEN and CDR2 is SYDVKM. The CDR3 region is CASSLMKRTGQDGYTF. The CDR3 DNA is TGTGCCAGCAGTTTAATGAAAAGAACGGGACAGGATGGCTACACCTTC.

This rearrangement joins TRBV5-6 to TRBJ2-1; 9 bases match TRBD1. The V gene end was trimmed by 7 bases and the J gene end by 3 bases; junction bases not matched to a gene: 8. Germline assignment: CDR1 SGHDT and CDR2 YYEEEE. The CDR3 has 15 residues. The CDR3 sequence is CASRSGQGIYNEQFF. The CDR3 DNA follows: TGTGCCAGCCGTAGTGGACAGGGGATCTACAATGAGCAGTTCTTC.

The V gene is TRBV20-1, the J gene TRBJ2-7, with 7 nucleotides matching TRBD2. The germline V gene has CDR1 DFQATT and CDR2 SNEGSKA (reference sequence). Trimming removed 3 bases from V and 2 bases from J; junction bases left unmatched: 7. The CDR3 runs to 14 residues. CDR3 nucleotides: TGCAGTGCTAGTAGCCCTGGGGGGGCCTACGAGCAGTACTTC. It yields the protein CSASSPGGAYEQYF.

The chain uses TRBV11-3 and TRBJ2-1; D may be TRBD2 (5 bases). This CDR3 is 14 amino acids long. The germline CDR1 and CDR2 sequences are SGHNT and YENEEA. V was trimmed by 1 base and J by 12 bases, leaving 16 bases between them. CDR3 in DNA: TGTGCCAGCAGCTTAGCCACCCCGGGCGGGCGGCAGTTCTTC. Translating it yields CASSLATPGGRQFF.

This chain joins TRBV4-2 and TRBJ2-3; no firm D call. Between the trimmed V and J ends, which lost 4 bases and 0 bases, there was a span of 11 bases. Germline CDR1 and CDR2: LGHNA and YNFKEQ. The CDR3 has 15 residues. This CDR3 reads CASSPLVSSTDTQYF. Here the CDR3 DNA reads TGTGCCAGCAGCCCCCTAGTGTCTAGCACAGATACGCAGTATTTT.

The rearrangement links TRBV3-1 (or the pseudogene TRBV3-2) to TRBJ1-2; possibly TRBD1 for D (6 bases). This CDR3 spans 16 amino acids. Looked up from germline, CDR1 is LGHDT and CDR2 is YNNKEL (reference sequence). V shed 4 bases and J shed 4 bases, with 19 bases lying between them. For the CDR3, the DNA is TGTGCCAGCAGCCTAGGGGGGGCACGTAGGGCCTATGGCTACACCTTC. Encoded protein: CASSLGGARRAYGYTF.

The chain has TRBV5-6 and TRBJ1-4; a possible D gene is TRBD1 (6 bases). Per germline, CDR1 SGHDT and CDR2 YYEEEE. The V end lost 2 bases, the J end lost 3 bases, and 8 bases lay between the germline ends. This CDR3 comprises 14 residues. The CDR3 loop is CASSFRTANEKLFF. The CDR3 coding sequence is TGTGCCAGCAGCTTTCGGACAGCTAATGAAAAACTGTTTTTT.

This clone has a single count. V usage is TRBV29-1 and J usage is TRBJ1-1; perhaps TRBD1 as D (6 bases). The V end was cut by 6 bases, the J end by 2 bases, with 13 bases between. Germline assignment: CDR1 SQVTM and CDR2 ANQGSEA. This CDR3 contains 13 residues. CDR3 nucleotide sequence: TGCAGCGTCAACCCAGGGGCCAACACTGAAGCTTTCTTT. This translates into CSVNPGANTEAFF.

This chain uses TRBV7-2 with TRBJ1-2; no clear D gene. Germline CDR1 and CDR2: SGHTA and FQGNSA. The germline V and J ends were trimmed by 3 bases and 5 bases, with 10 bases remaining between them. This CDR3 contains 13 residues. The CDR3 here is CASSFQSGYGYTF. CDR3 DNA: TGTGCCAGCAGCTTCCAGTCAGGATATGGCTACACCTTC.

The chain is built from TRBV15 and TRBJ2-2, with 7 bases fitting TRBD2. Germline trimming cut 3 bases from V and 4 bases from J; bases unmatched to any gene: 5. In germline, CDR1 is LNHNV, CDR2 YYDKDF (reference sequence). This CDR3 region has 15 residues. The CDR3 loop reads CATSRWSGGTGELFF. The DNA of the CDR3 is TGTGCCACCAGCAGGTGGTCGGGGGGCACCGGGGAGCTGTTTTTT.

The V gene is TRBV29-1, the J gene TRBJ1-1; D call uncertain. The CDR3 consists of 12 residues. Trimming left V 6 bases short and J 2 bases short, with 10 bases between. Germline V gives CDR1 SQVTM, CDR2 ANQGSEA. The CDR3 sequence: CSVASGNTEAFF. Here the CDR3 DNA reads TGCAGCGTGGCGTCGGGTAACACTGAAGCTTTCTTT.